Included here is one T cell receptor (beta chain) sequence, with context. The antigen is unknown. Germline V gene sequence: CDR1 LNHNV, CDR2 YYDKDF (reference sequence). There are 15 residues in the CDR3. Losses at the gene ends were 5 bases for V and 1 base for J; bases not matched to a gene: 7. This entry belongs to a study of OX40 agonist ivuxolimab in advanced cancers. Study information: In this trial design, patients received ivuxolimab intravenously at 0.01 to 10 mg/kg every 2 weeks.

Profiled with immunoSEQ multiplex PCR; TCRdb holds only in-frame clones, not every one. The repertoire consists of about 62,000 clones, with around 79% occurring once and the leading ten covering 5.5%. Study findings and constraints: Antigen specificity remained undetermined for the expanded peripheral T cells. Within 6 weeks, CD4+ and CD8+ blood T cells expanded clonally at 0.1 to 3.0 mg/kg. Researchers report that CD8+ T cells had, on average, more expanded clones than CD4+.

Source: CD4+ or CD8+ T cells sorted from blood, taken in a trial of the OX40 agonist ivuxolimab. This TCR was sampled from an adult with an advanced solid tumor such as melanoma, head and neck, liver or kidney cancer. The J gene is TRBJ2-5, the V gene TRBV15, with 7 bases lining up with TRBD1. CDR3 nucleotides: TGTGCCACCAGCTCCCGGGGACAGATCCAAGAGACCCAGTACTTC. This encodes CATSSRGQIQETQYF.